Sequencing of this T cell receptor beta chain was carried out in a study of blood T cell repertoires in COVID-19. The wider study: In each case, the material was cDNA or gDNA derived from T cells, B-cell-depleted T cells, or PBMCs.

As processed by the authors: Counts of nucleated cells, estimated from reference gene primer amplification, were obtained. Profiled with immunoSEQ multiplex PCR; TCRdb holds only in-frame clones, not every one. V and J calls and clone size are copied from that table; D and trimming were computed from the DNA. The data contain around 57,000 clones, 87% of them singletons. V was pared by 2 bases and J by 5 bases, with 11 bases of the junction left unmatched. Germline V lookup: CDR1 MNHEY, CDR2 SVGEGT. CDR3 size: 17 residues. The material sequenced was peripheral blood. This rearrangement joins TRBV6-2 or TRBV6-3 to TRBJ1-4, with TRBD1 matching 7 bases. The sequence was obtained from a man aged 50 or older with active COVID-19. In DNA form, the CDR3 reads TGTGCCAGCAGTTACACCGTAGGGGACAGAAAAAATGAAAAACTGTTTTTT. Translating it yields CASSYTVGDRKNEKLFF.